The following is a T cell receptor (beta chain) sequence with its context. The target antigen is unknown. Other DNA sequences in this specimen translate into the identical CDR3. CDR3 length: 14 amino acids. Germline CDR1 MDHEN, CDR2 SYDVKM. V lost 2 bases, J lost 2 bases, and 7 bases lay in between. Positively selected for CCR7, the CD45RO-negative cells used as naive CD8 cells excluded terminally differentiated effector memory CD45RA+ cells. This sample was included in a study of shared clonotypes between healthy human individuals. Findings and limits, study-wide: Naive subsets generally had larger estimated richness than memory subsets. Rarefaction exposed incomplete sorted-subset sequencing despite large depth.

The data were produced by immunoSEQ multiplex PCR, yet TCRdb's version contains in-frame clones alone and is incomplete. This sample has more than 550,000 clones; about 90% occur once, and the top ten carry nearly 25%. This rearrangement joins TRBV28 to TRBJ1-5; TRBD1 might be the D (5 bases). The sequence was collected from a man aged 25-45 years in good health. The sequenced sample was naive CD8+ T cells sorted from blood. CDR3 protein: CASSLGGGNQPQHF. For the CDR3, the DNA is TGTGCCAGCAGTTTAGGGGGAGGCAATCAGCCCCAGCATTTT.